The text below deals with one TCR beta chain. Its antigen remains unidentified. The sample originates from a study of T cells in tuberculosis. Study-wide context: In South Africa, adults with active tuberculosis were compared with IGRA-negative and latently infected IGRA-positive adolescents.

TCRdb's copy holds only in-frame clones and misses some; the assay was immunoSEQ multiplex PCR. The sample consists of 44,000 or so clones, about 95% of them appearing once. On average about 100,000 T cells per donor were immunosequenced. Broader study findings: GMM-specific TCRs were nearer to active tuberculosis alpha repertoires, suggesting expansion.

V dropped 11 bases and J dropped 2 bases, with 12 bases sitting between them. The CDR3 contains 12 residues. Germline V gene lookup returns CDR1 MDHEN and CDR2 SYDVKM. The receptor was isolated from a donor between 10 and 35 years old with latent tuberculosis or without tuberculosis infection. The rearrangement links TRBV28 to TRBJ1-2; D unclear. Material: PBMCs. As DNA, the CDR3 is TGTGCCTCCCGTTTAGCCAACTATGGCTACACCTTC. The encoded protein is CASRLANYGYTF.